The 5 T cell receptor beta chains below come from one sample, sequenced in a study of T cell responses to AZD1222 COVID-19 vaccine (dated by TCRdb to 2020 to 2023). Read against the paper, the sample's time point label means: baseline before first vaccination. This specimen's treatment or condition label, interpreted: meningococcal conjugate vaccine given as trial control. Library preparation used the immunoSEQ multiplex PCR assay. In its TCRdb copy, this immuneACCESS table keeps in-frame sequences only and misses some clones. Where compared with another copy, unresolved V genes explain less than half of these, and the others have no known cause. For this sample the table gives 150,000 to 180,000 clones, of which approximately 87% were detected only once. The ten most abundant clones make up 5.5% to 6% of the sample. The sequencing here drew on peripheral blood, taken on day 0 of MenACWY control vaccination. The receptors derive from an adult in good health.

V is TRBV5-1 and J is TRBJ1-2; tentatively, D is TRBD1 (6 bases). Germline CDR1 is SGHRS and CDR2 is YFSETQ. The CDR3 covers 13 residues. V lost 4 bases to trimming and J lost 7 bases, with 14 bases between them. In nucleotides, the CDR3 is TGCGCCAGCAGCCGCGGCGGGGGCTTTGGCTACACCTTC. Protein: CASSRGGGFGYTF.

The chain links TRBV5-4 to TRBJ2-3, with no clear D. V lost 3 bases to trimming and J lost 4 bases, with 18 bases between them. Germline lookup yields CDR1 SGHNT and CDR2 YYREEE (reference sequence). This CDR3 region has 16 residues. The CDR3 region has the DNA TGTGCCAGCAGCTCTCCGACCCTGGGAAGATCAGATACGCAGTATTTT. Amino acid sequence: CASSSPTLGRSDTQYF.

This clone was counted once. The chain links TRBV4-2 to TRBJ1-1, with 11 nucleotides matching TRBD1. V lost 4 bases, J lost 0 bases, and 7 bases stayed unmatched. Germline lookup yields CDR1 LGHNA and CDR2 YNFKEQ. The CDR3 is 17 amino acids. CDR3 in DNA: TGTGCCAGCAGCCGTGGACAGGGGGCCACCATGAACACTGAAGCTTTCTTT. It codes for CASSRGQGATMNTEAFF.

The genes are TRBV9 and TRBJ1-1; D call uncertain. Trimming shortened V by 2 bases and J by 4 bases, and 6 bases separated the two germline ends. There are 12 residues in the CDR3. Germline CDR1 and CDR2: SGDLS and YYNGEE. CDR3 in amino acids: CASSVGPTEAFF. The CDR3 DNA follows: TGTGCCAGCAGCGTTGGGCCCACTGAAGCTTTCTTT. Drawing the rest from reference TRBV9 and TRBJ1-1, the complete variable domain is DSGVTQTPKHLITATGQRVTLRCSPRSGDLSVYWYQQSLDQGLQFLIQYYNGEERAKGNILERFSAQQFPDLHSELNLSSLELGDSALYFCASSVGPTEAFFGQGTRLTVV.

The V gene is TRBV6-1, the J gene TRBJ2-2; D remains unclear. This CDR3 contains 14 residues. Trimming removed 1 base at V and 0 bases at J, with 3 bases between. Per the germline V gene, CDR1 is MNHNS and CDR2 is SASEGT. The CDR3 protein is CASSEVANTGELFF. CDR3 in DNA: TGTGCCAGCAGTGAAGTGGCGAACACCGGGGAGCTGTTTTTT.